The present entry profiles one T cell receptor beta chain with its context. What it binds is not known. Primed by a sample-barcoded 5' primer and a J-beta primer mix, a second PCR proceeded for about 6 to 12 cycles. TCRdb recomputed calls from the 5' RACE reads with MiXCR, one row per CDR3 protein. The sample lists some 1.8 million distinct CDR3 sequences, about 39% occurring once. This CDR3 has 16 amino acids. V was pared by 5 bases and J by 0 bases, with 6 bases of the junction left unmatched. The V gene's germline CDR1 is SGHRS and CDR2 YFSETQ. Per sample, extraction of total RNA gave at least 6 micrograms in every case. This entry comes from a study of blood T cells in healthy people across ages. Across the study: In model experiments, template switching was able to capture about one barcoded beta molecule for every two T cells that were present. Points from the study as a whole: One million T cells yielded diversity estimates that were considered underestimates.

The TCR comes from a human donor in good health. Sequencing input: blood. This sequence joins TRBV5-1 and TRBJ2-2, with TRBD2 identical over 8 bases. DNA of the CDR3: TGCGCCAGCAGATCAGCGGGGGACACGAACACCGGGGAGCTGTTTTTT. Translating gives CASRSAGDTNTGELFF. The whole variable domain, filled in from reference TRBV5-1 and TRBJ2-2, reads KAGVTQTPRYLIKTRGQQVTLSCSPISGHRSVSWYQQTPGQGLQFLFEYFSETQRNKGNFPGRFSGRQFSNSRSEMNVSTLELGDSALYLCASRSAGDTNTGELFFGEGSRLTVL.